Shown below are 10 T cell receptor beta chains from a single sample sequenced in a study of T cell changes during pregnancy in multiple sclerosis. Produced via immunoSEQ multiplex PCR; TCRdb's table is partial and in-frame only. The sample gives around 50,000 clones, 93% of which show up once; more than 3% is in the top ten. The sequenced sample was CD8+ T cells from peripheral blood mononuclear cells, obtained in the second trimester of pregnancy. These receptors were taken from a female donor with multiple sclerosis, enrolled in a pregnancy study.

The rearrangement links TRBV10-3 to TRBJ1-1; 10 bases line up with TRBD1. This CDR3 is 13 amino acids long. The V and J ends lost 7 bases and 5 bases, in that order; junction bases with no gene match: 4. Germline V gives CDR1 ENHRY, CDR2 SYGVKD. CDR3 sequence reads: CAITLDRGTEAFF. As DNA, the CDR3 is TGTGCCATCACCTTGGACAGGGGGACTGAAGCTTTCTTT.

This chain joins TRBV10-3 and TRBJ1-2; a weak D match, TRBD1 (5 bases). The V and J ends lost 6 bases and 2 bases respectively, with 16 bases between them. The CDR3 runs to 15 residues. Germline V gene sequence: CDR1 ENHRY, CDR2 SYGVKD. CDR3 amino acids: CAIREEGATNYGYTF. The CDR3 DNA is TGTGCCATCAGGGAGGAAGGGGCGACGAACTATGGCTACACCTTC.

This chain links TRBV4-1 with TRBJ1-2, with no clear D. This CDR3 has 15 residues. Germline CDR1 reads MGHRA; CDR2 reads YSYEKL. V dropped 0 bases and J dropped 4 bases, with 12 bases sitting between them. CDR3 in DNA: TGCGCCAGCAGCCAAGATTCGTACATTTCCTATGGCTACACCTTC. Protein sequence: CASSQDSYISYGYTF.

The chain joins TRBV4-3 to TRBJ2-7, with 9 nucleotides matching TRBD1. Unmatched junction bases numbered 2, after V lost 4 bases and J lost 1 base. In germline, CDR1 is LGHNA, CDR2 YSLEER. CDR3 length: 14 residues. The CDR3 bases are TGCGCCAGCAGCCGGGACAGGGCGTCCTACGAGCAGTACTTC. This encodes CASSRDRASYEQYF.

V gene TRBV27 combines with J gene TRBJ1-2; TRBD1 agrees at 9 bases. J lost 7 bases, V lost 3 bases, and 9 bases had no gene match. The CDR3 extends over 15 amino acids. Germline assignment: CDR1 MNHEY and CDR2 SMNVEV (reference sequence). The DNA for the CDR3 is TGTGCCAGCAGTTTCTCCGGGACAGGGATGGGTGGCTACACCTTC. Translated: CASSFSGTGMGGYTF.

V is TRBV6-5 and J is TRBJ2-5; TRBD2 matches at 12 bases. Germline lookup yields CDR1 MNHEY and CDR2 SVGAGI. Trimming removed 6 bases from V and 5 bases from J; junction bases left unmatched: 7. There are 15 residues in the CDR3. CDR3 protein: CASRKGLAGWETQYF. For the CDR3, the DNA is TGTGCCAGCAGAAAGGGACTAGCGGGTTGGGAGACCCAGTACTTC.

This clone was seen only once. The CDR3 DNA sequence: TGTGCCAGCAGCCAGGGCGGCCTCTCATACGAGCAGTACTTC. Its translation: CASSQGGLSYEQYF. The J gene is TRBJ2-7, the V gene TRBV11-2; D might be TRBD1 (5 bases). The CDR3 runs 14 residues. CDR1 and CDR2 from the germline V gene are SGHAT and FQNNGV. V was shortened by 5 bases and J by 4 bases, with 15 bases between the two germline ends.

This chain joins TRBV5-1 and TRBJ1-1; 7 bases are a match to TRBD1. V lost 1 base and J lost 6; bases outside the gene matches: 6. Per the germline V gene, CDR1 is SGHRS and CDR2 is YFSETQ. The length of the CDR3 is 14 residues. The CDR3 region has the DNA TGCGCCAGCAGCTTGAACAGGGGCTACGCTGAAGCTTTCTTT. Its protein is CASSLNRGYAEAFF. The whole variable domain, filled in from reference TRBV5-1 and TRBJ1-1, reads KAGVTQTPRYLIKTRGQQVTLSCSPISGHRSVSWYQQTPGQGLQFLFEYFSETQRNKGNFPGRFSGRQFSNSRSEMNVSTLELGDSALYLCASSLNRGYAEAFFGQGTRLTVV.

The rearrangement links TRBV15 to TRBJ1-5; TRBD1 is a possible D gene (5 bases). CDR1 and CDR2 (germline): LNHNV, YYDKDF (reference sequence). V dropped 5 bases and J dropped 6 bases, with 17 bases sitting between them. This CDR3 is 15 amino acids long. CDR3 loop: CATSLHGGVAQPQHF. CDR3 sequence (DNA): TGTGCCACCAGCCTCCATGGGGGGGTGGCTCAGCCCCAGCATTTT.

The chain has TRBV5-5 and TRBJ2-7, with a possible D match to TRBD1 (5 bases). Per the germline V gene, CDR1 is SGHKS and CDR2 is YYEKEE (reference sequence). This CDR3 contains 15 residues. The V end lost 2 bases, the J end lost 1 base, and 13 bases lay between the germline ends. CDR3 nucleotide sequence: TGTGCCAGCAGCTTATGGGGCCCATCTTCCTACGAGCAGTACTTC. The encoded protein is CASSLWGPSSYEQYF.